The present TCR beta chain was sequenced within a study of control samples from healthy donors and cancer patients. CDR3 size: 14 residues. V lost 8 bases to trimming and J lost 7 bases; unmatched junction nucleotides: 13. CDR1 and CDR2 from the germline V gene are MNHEY and SMNVEV (reference sequence). The repertoire was sequenced with immunoSEQ multiplex PCR; TCRdb's copy has only in-frame clones and lacks some. The data contain about 130,000 clones, just under 95% of them singletons. Sequencing used blood. The rearrangement links TRBV27 to TRBJ1-1, with 7 bases aligning to TRBD1. The source is a man in his thirties or forties in good health. In DNA form, the CDR3 reads TGTGCCAGCTCCTGGGGGGGGGCAGGGGGTGAAGCTTTCTTT. Amino acids: CASSWGGAGGEAFF.